These 16 T cell receptor beta chains came from one sample sequenced in a study of T cells in Graves' hyperthyroidism and ophthalmopathy. Amplified TCR beta CDR3 regions came from RNA transcripts. HTBI primers were employed in a first-round RT-PCR of the TCR CDR3. TCRdb used MiXCR to reprocess the multiplex PCR reads, holding one entry per CDR3 protein. The data contain about 52,000 distinct CDR3 sequences, less than 50% of them singletons. Source material: blood. The receptors derive from a woman aged 45-65 years with Graves' ophthalmopathy.

Relative to its sample, this clonotype is medium-sized. The rearrangement uses TRBV25-1 and TRBJ2-1; 10 bases line up with TRBD2. Germline V gene data show CDR1 as MGHDK and CDR2 as SYGVNS. This CDR3 contains 15 residues. The ends lost 7 bases at V and 2 bases at J; junction bases unmatched: 5. In DNA form, the CDR3 reads TGTGCCAGCATGGAGCGGGGGGGCCCCTACAATGAGCAGTTCTTC. Amino acids: CASMERGGPYNEQFF.

As to this clonotype: This CDR3 fails to terminate in the conserved phenylalanine or tryptophan, so it likely reflects a read error. Because the CDR3's place on the DNA is in doubt, the DNA is left out and the CDR3 is given as listed by TCRdb. This chain links TRBV6-1 with TRBJ1-1; whether TRBD1, the table's D call, matches the DNA was not checked. Germline V gene lookup returns CDR1 MNHNS and CDR2 SASEGT. The CDR3 region is 14 residues in length, termini included. This CDR3 reads CASRSPTGAVEAFL.

About this clonotype itself: The limits of the CDR3 on the DNA are not certain, so only TCRdb's listed CDR3 is given. The chain couples TRBV29-1 to TRBJ2-3; no DNA check was done on the table's D call, TRBD2. The CDR3 is 19 residues long, counting both termini. The germline CDR1 and CDR2 sequences are SQVTM and ANQGSEA. Here the CDR3 reads CSVYFCASKLAGAGDTQYF.

This clonotype was observed at least ten times. This CDR3 is CASSSRGGLETQYF. CDR3 nucleotides: TGTGCCAGTAGTAGTCGGGGGGGCCTCGAGACCCAGTACTTC. The rearrangement links TRBV19 to TRBJ2-5, with 8 bases fitting TRBD2. The CDR3 has 14 residues. CDR1 and CDR2 from the germline V gene are LNHDA and SQIVND (reference sequence). The junction had 6 bases not matched to a gene; V was cut back by 4 bases and J by 5 bases.

The V gene is TRBV5-1, the J gene TRBJ2-1; 7 bases map to TRBD2. The junction had 13 bases not matched to a gene; V was cut back by 6 bases and J by 7 bases. This CDR3 spans 15 amino acids. CDR1 and CDR2 (germline): SGHRS, YFSETQ. CDR3 region: CASKIRDYPRNEQFF. Here the CDR3 DNA reads TGCGCCAGCAAAATTCGGGACTACCCACGGAATGAGCAGTTCTTC.

In regard to this clonotype: The junction and the germline gene differ at one end; a read error may be behind it. V gene TRBV2 combines with J gene TRBJ2-5; 8 bases match TRBD1. CDR3 length: 14 amino acids. Per the germline V gene, CDR1 is SNHLY and CDR2 is FYNNEI. CDR3 bases: TGTGCCAGCAGAGAGGACAGGGTAGAAGAGACCCGGTACTTC. This encodes CASREDRVEETRYF.

The chain combines TRBV29-1 with TRBJ1-4; 7 bases fit TRBD1. CDR3 length equals 19 residues. With V trimmed by 3 bases and J by 1 base, 17 bases remained unmatched. Germline-derived CDR1 and CDR2 are SQVTM and ANQGSEA. In DNA, the CDR3 is TGCAGCGTTGAGGCAGGGGGACGAGAAAGCTTGCTAACTAATGAAAAACTGTTTTTT. Amino acids: CSVEAGGRESLLTNEKLFF.

This clonotype has a count of ten or more. J is TRBJ2-2 and V is TRBV12-3 or TRBV12-4; D uncertain. V lost 3 bases, J lost 4 bases, and 0 bases lay in between. CDR3 length equals 11 residues. The CDR3 region is CASSFTGELFF. The CDR3 DNA follows: TGTGCCAGCAGTTTCACCGGGGAGCTGTTTTTT.

This clonotype was recorded at least ten times. V and J are TRBV6-1 and TRBJ1-4; TRBD1 matches 10 bases. With V trimmed by 2 bases and J by 4 bases, 7 bases remained unmatched. CDR1 is MNHNS and CDR2 is SASEGT in the germline V gene. The CDR3 runs to 17 residues. CDR3 sequence reads: CASSERDRGGSNEKLFF. The CDR3, as DNA: TGTGCCAGCAGTGAAAGGGACAGGGGTGGGAGTAATGAAAAACTGTTTTTT.

This clonotype was found once. The genes are TRBV7-9 and TRBJ2-5; D might be TRBD2 (6 bases). Looked up from germline, CDR1 is SEHNR and CDR2 is FQNEAQ (reference sequence). The CDR3 runs to 12 residues. V shed 8 bases and J shed 5 bases, with 12 bases lying between them. The CDR3 spells CASPGVGETQYF. CDR3 sequence (DNA): TGTGCCAGCCCGGGGGTCGGGGAGACCCAGTACTTC.

This clonotype was counted at least ten times. The chain has TRBV7-2 and TRBJ2-7, with unresolved D. V lost 5 bases to trimming and J lost 5 bases, with 22 bases between them. The CDR3 runs to 16 residues. The germline CDR1 and CDR2 sequences are SGHTA and FQGNSA. In DNA form, the CDR3 reads TGTGCCAGCAGCCCATCCGGGCCCCAGGTATTCGACGAGCAGTACTTC. It is translated as CASSPSGPQVFDEQYF.

To note about this clonotype: Since no conserved phenylalanine or tryptophan closes the CDR3, a read error is the likely cause. The chain has TRBV6-6 and TRBJ1-4; no definite D call. CDR1 is MNHNY and CDR2 is SVGAGI in the germline V gene (reference sequence). This CDR3 is 12 amino acids long. The V end was cut by 6 bases, the J end by 5 bases, with 7 bases between. The CDR3 DNA is TGTGCCAGCAGAGCGGGGAATGAAAAACTGTTTTAT. Translation: CASRAGNEKLFY.

This clonotype was counted ten times or more. This CDR3 reads CASSRISPLADTQYF. The DNA for the CDR3 is TGTGCCAGCAGCCGAATAAGCCCGTTGGCAGATACGCAGTATTTT. The chain employs TRBV7-9 and TRBJ2-3, with D unclear. The germline V and J ends were trimmed by 5 bases and 4 bases, with 16 bases remaining between them. The CDR3 is made up of 15 amino acids. Germline loops: CDR1 SEHNR, CDR2 FQNEAQ (reference sequence).

Comments on this clonotype: A read error may be the cause here, since a much bigger clone is one base away. The gene calls are TRBV10-3 and TRBJ2-7; perhaps TRBD2 as D (6 bases). Trimming cost V 10 bases and J 9 bases, with 19 bases left between them. Germline assignment: CDR1 ENHRY and CDR2 SYGVKD. The length of the CDR3 is 12 residues. CDR3 residues: CASTSGVIGQYF. As DNA, the CDR3 is TGTGCCAGCACCTCGGGAGTTATCGGGCAGTACTTC.

The chain couples TRBV7-2 to TRBJ2-7, with D perhaps matching TRBD1 or TRBD2 (5 bases each). The CDR3 is made up of 11 amino acids. CDR1 is SGHTA and CDR2 is FQGNSA in the germline V gene. V gave up 7 bases and J gave up 12 bases, with 16 bases separating them. For the CDR3, the DNA is TGTGCCAGCAACCCGGTCGGGGCACGGTACTTC. The encoded protein is CASNPVGARYF.

Remarks on this clonotype: A junction end diverges from the germline sequence, so it may reflect a read error. V is TRBV7-9 and J is TRBJ1-1; D gene ambiguous. Germline V CDR1 and CDR2: SEHNR, FQNEAQ (reference sequence). The CDR3 has 11 amino acids. The CDR3 DNA is TGTGCCGGCAGCTTAGAGAACCCGGCTTCCTTT. Protein sequence: CAGSLENPASF.